This T cell receptor beta chain was captured in a study of cytomegalovirus exposure and HLA in healthy donors. Trimming shortened V by 0 bases and J by 2 bases, and 14 bases separated the two germline ends. Germline assignment: CDR1 MGHRA and CDR2 YSYEKL. The CDR3 length is 16 residues. A multiplex PCR was run with 60 Vbeta primers and 13 Jbeta primers. Sequencing used immunoSEQ multiplex PCR; TCRdb keeps in-frame clones, though not all of them. The table includes some 65,000 clones, around 73% detected once. This TCR was recovered from a girl under 18 in good health and CMV-seropositive. This rearrangement joins TRBV4-1 to TRBJ2-7; a possible D gene is TRBD1 (5 bases). The sequenced sample was PBMCs. CDR3 sequence (DNA): TGCGCCAGCAGCCAAGATAGGTTGGCAGGGCCCTACGAGCAGTACTTC. Translated, it gives CASSQDRLAGPYEQYF.